The 28 T cell receptor beta chains given below trace back to one sample, sequenced in a study of OX40 agonist ivuxolimab in advanced cancers. Here immunoSEQ multiplex PCR was the method, and the copy in TCRdb shows in-frame clones only, minus some. The repertoire includes 70,000 or so clones, more than 80% of them detected once, and approximately 0.91% sits in the top ten. The input for sequencing was CD4+ or CD8+ T cells sorted from blood, taken in a trial of the OX40 agonist ivuxolimab. The receptors originated from an adult with an advanced solid tumor such as melanoma, head and neck, liver or kidney cancer.

The chain joins TRBV7-9 to TRBJ1-2; TRBD1 is a possible D gene (6 bases). V lost 4 bases to trimming and J lost 2 bases, with 11 bases between them. Per the germline V gene, CDR1 is SEHNR and CDR2 is FQNEAQ (reference sequence). The CDR3 is made up of 14 amino acids. The CDR3 loop reads CASSSGGQNYGYTF. The CDR3 DNA is TGTGCCAGCAGCTCGGGCGGACAGAACTATGGCTACACCTTC.

The chain is built from TRBV27 and TRBJ1-2; tentatively, D is TRBD1 (5 bases). The V end was cut by 3 bases, the J end by 8 bases, with 16 bases between. The CDR3 contains 14 residues. CDR1 is MNHEY and CDR2 is SMNVEV in the germline V gene (reference sequence). The CDR3 DNA reads as TGTGCCAGCAGTTTCCGGGCAGGGAGGGAGGGCTACACCTTC. It is translated as CASSFRAGREGYTF.

This chain connects TRBV4-2 to TRBJ2-2; 12 bases agree with TRBD2. Germline CDR1 is LGHNA and CDR2 is YNFKEQ. This CDR3 contains 16 residues. The V gene end was trimmed by 4 bases and the J gene end by 3 bases; junction bases not matched to a gene: 3. CDR3 loop: CASSPSGRGDTGELFF. CDR3 in DNA: TGTGCCAGCAGCCCTAGCGGGAGGGGGGACACCGGGGAGCTGTTTTTT.

The chain carries TRBV5-6 and TRBJ2-6; D call uncertain. The length of the CDR3 is 17 residues. Germline V CDR1 and CDR2: SGHDT, YYEEEE. V lost 0 bases and J 0 bases, leaving 10 bases between the germline ends. The CDR3 region is CASSLGNSYSGANVLTF. The DNA for the CDR3 is TGTGCCAGCAGCTTGGGTAACAGTTACTCTGGGGCCAACGTCCTGACTTTC.

The gene calls are TRBV27 and TRBJ1-1; the D gene is possibly TRBD1 (6 bases). The CDR3 has 13 residues. Germline CDR1 and CDR2: MNHEY and SMNVEV (reference sequence). V was cut by 7 bases and J by 3 bases, with 12 bases left in between. The CDR3 coding sequence is TGTGCCAGCAACAGGGTAGGGTACACTGAAGCTTTCTTT. This sequence encodes CASNRVGYTEAFF.

This clone was seen a single time. The chain recombines TRBV29-1 with TRBJ1-1; possibly TRBD1 for D (6 bases). The CDR3 loop spans 13 amino acids. From germline, CDR1 is SQVTM and CDR2 ANQGSEA. V was pared by 6 bases and J by 1 base, with 12 bases between. CDR3 bases: TGCAGCGTAGGCGCGGACAGGAACACTGAAGCTTTCTTT. Its protein product is CSVGADRNTEAFF.

The chain couples TRBV9 to TRBJ2-2, with D perhaps TRBD2 (6 bases). Germline CDR1 reads SGDLS; CDR2 reads YYNGEE. This CDR3 has 14 amino acids. Trimming pared 0 bases from V and 3 bases from J, leaving 6 bases between. CDR3 DNA: TGTGCCAGCAGCGTAGGCGGGGACACCGGGGAGCTGTTTTTT. Residues: CASSVGGDTGELFF.

The chain recombines TRBV7-9 with TRBJ2-4; possibly TRBD1 for D (5 bases). Between the trimmed V and J ends, which lost 5 bases and 6 bases, there was a span of 14 bases. This CDR3 is 14 amino acids long. Germline V gene lookup returns CDR1 SEHNR and CDR2 FQNEAQ (reference sequence). The CDR3 region is CASSRLAGINIQYF. CDR3 bases: TGTGCCAGCAGCCGCTTGGCAGGGATAAACATTCAGTACTTC.

The chain employs TRBV10-2 and TRBJ1-5; 8 bases are a match to TRBD1. There are 16 residues in the CDR3. Germline assignment: CDR1 WSHSY and CDR2 SAAADI. Trimming at V came to 4 bases and at J to 0 bases, leaving 5 bases not matched to a gene. The CDR3 DNA reads as TGCGCCAGCAGTGTCTCGGGACAGGATAGCAATCAGCCCCAGCATTTT. Translated, it gives CASSVSGQDSNQPQHF.

This chain uses TRBV30 with TRBJ2-7; no clear D gene. Looked up from germline, CDR1 is GTSNPN and CDR2 is SVGIG (reference sequence). There are 14 residues in the CDR3. The V and J ends lost 0 bases and 0 bases respectively, with 9 bases between them. CDR3 amino acids: CAWSVPESSYEQYF. Written as DNA, the CDR3 is TGTGCCTGGAGTGTCCCGGAGAGCTCCTACGAGCAGTACTTC.

V gene TRBV2 combines with J gene TRBJ2-1; 9 positions match TRBD1. The germline V gene has CDR1 SNHLY and CDR2 FYNNEI. V lost 6 bases, J lost 7 bases, and 10 bases stayed unmatched. This CDR3 has 15 residues. The CDR3 DNA follows: TGTGCCAGCAGAAGGCGACAGGGGGTAAGAAATGAGCAGTTCTTC. This codes for CASRRRQGVRNEQFF.

The chain carries TRBV30 and TRBJ1-5; D is ambiguous. The germline V gene has CDR1 GTSNPN and CDR2 SVGIG (reference sequence). The CDR3 has 15 amino acids. The V and J ends lost 1 base and 0 bases respectively, with 10 bases between them. CDR3 in amino acids: CAWSEFGYSNQPQHF. CDR3 DNA: TGTGCCTGGAGTGAGTTTGGCTATAGCAATCAGCCCCAGCATTTT. The full variable domain, rest sourced from reference TRBV30 and TRBJ1-5, is SQTIHQWPATLVQPVGSPLSLECTVEGTSNPNLYWYRQAAGRGLQLLFYSVGIGQISSEVPQNLSASRPQDRQFILSSKKLLLSDSGFYLCAWSEFGYSNQPQHFGDGTRLSIL.

This chain uses TRBV6-1 with TRBJ1-3; D is uncertain. V was cut by 1 base and J by 0 bases, with 10 bases left in between. In germline, CDR1 is MNHNS, CDR2 SASEGT. CDR3 length: 16 amino acids. The CDR3: CASSEGVPSSGNTIYF. The CDR3 DNA follows: TGTGCCAGCAGTGAAGGGGTCCCGAGCTCTGGAAACACCATATATTTT.

The chain employs TRBV29-1 and TRBJ1-4; the D gene is possibly TRBD1 (6 bases). Trimming removed 7 bases at V and 0 bases at J, with 15 bases between. The CDR3 is 15 residues long. Per the germline V gene, CDR1 is SQVTM and CDR2 is ANQGSEA. The chain's CDR3 is CSEKSGAATNEKLFF. The DNA for the CDR3 is TGCAGCGAGAAGTCGGGGGCGGCAACTAATGAAAAACTGTTTTTT.

V gene TRBV10-3 combines with J gene TRBJ1-2; TRBD1 might be the D (5 bases). The CDR3 length is 13 residues. V lost 4 bases and J 1 base, leaving 7 bases between the germline ends. In germline, CDR1 is ENHRY, CDR2 SYGVKD. CDR3 region: CAISVDSNYGYTF. In DNA form, the CDR3 reads TGTGCCATCAGTGTCGACAGTAACTATGGCTACACCTTC.

This clone has only a few counts. The chain recombines TRBV7-3 with TRBJ2-3; the D gene is possibly TRBD2 (6 bases). Germline-derived CDR1 and CDR2 are SGHTA and FQGTGA. The V and J ends lost 4 bases and 3 bases respectively, with 8 bases between them. The CDR3 contains 13 residues. The CDR3 reads CASSYAGTDTQYF. The CDR3 DNA is TGTGCCAGCAGCTACGCGGGAACAGATACGCAGTATTTT.

The chain couples TRBV11-2 to TRBJ2-5, with D uncertain. In germline, CDR1 is SGHAT, CDR2 FQNNGV. This CDR3 region has 14 residues. Trimming stripped 5 bases from V and 3 bases from J, with 13 bases between. The CDR3 here is CASSPPRNEETQYF. The CDR3 DNA follows: TGTGCCAGCAGCCCCCCACGTAATGAAGAGACCCAGTACTTC. The full variable domain, rest sourced from reference TRBV11-2 and TRBJ2-5, is EAGVAQSPRYKIIEKRQSVAFWCNPISGHATLYWYQQILGQGPKLLIQFQNNGVVDDSQLPKDRFSAERLKGVDSTLKIQPAKLEDSAVYLCASSPPRNEETQYFGPGTRLLVL.

The V call is TRBV11-3, the J call TRBJ2-2; 9 nucleotides line up with TRBD2. This CDR3 has 15 residues. Germline V gene data show CDR1 as SGHNT and CDR2 as YENEEA. V shed 0 bases and J 5 bases; nucleotides not matched to a gene: 1. Here the CDR3 reads CASSLEAGGTGELFF. The CDR3 DNA is TGTGCCAGCAGCTTAGAAGCGGGAGGAACCGGGGAGCTGTTTTTT. Drawing the rest from reference TRBV11-3 and TRBJ2-2, the complete variable domain is EAGVVQSPRYKIIEKKQPVAFWCNPISGHNTLYWYLQNLGQGPELLIRYENEEAVDDSQLPKDRFSAERLKGVDSTLKIQPAELGDSAVYLCASSLEAGGTGELFFGEGSRLTVL.

This clone came up a few times. This chain joins TRBV10-3 and TRBJ1-5; no clear D. V was clipped by 3 bases and J by 0 bases, with 12 bases between them. CDR1 and CDR2 (germline): ENHRY, SYGVKD. The CDR3 is 16 amino acids. The DNA for the CDR3 is TGTGCCATCAGTGATCAAGGAGGGTATAGCAATCAGCCCCAGCATTTT. This encodes CAISDQGGYSNQPQHF.

V and J are TRBV28 and TRBJ1-2; unclear D gene. Germline V gene data show CDR1 as MDHEN and CDR2 as SYDVKM. The CDR3 consists of 11 residues. The ends were cut back, 6 bases at V and 4 bases at J, with 6 bases in the middle. The CDR3 here is CASSHRYGYTF. For the CDR3, the DNA is TGTGCCAGCAGCCACCGCTATGGCTACACCTTC.

J is TRBJ1-2 and V is TRBV5-5, with 8 bases fitting TRBD1. Germline V gene data show CDR1 as SGHKS and CDR2 as YYEKEE (reference sequence). The CDR3 sequence is 13 residues long. V trimming: 4 bases; J trimming: 4 bases; junction bases outside the gene matches: 3. This CDR3 reads CASSTQGGYGYTF. The CDR3 nucleotides read TGTGCCAGCAGCACACAGGGGGGCTATGGCTACACCTTC.

This sequence joins TRBV15 and TRBJ1-5; no clear D. This CDR3 comprises 16 residues. V was pared by 0 bases and J by 0 bases, with 9 bases between. CDR1 LNHNV and CDR2 YYDKDF come from the germline V gene (reference sequence). CDR3 sequence: CATSRDVSYSNQPQHF. CDR3 DNA: TGTGCCACCAGCAGAGATGTGAGTTATAGCAATCAGCCCCAGCATTTT.

The chain combines TRBV13 with TRBJ2-7, with 9 bases aligning to TRBD1. The CDR3 covers 14 residues. CDR1 is PRHDT, CDR2 FYEKMQ, per germline (reference sequence). Trimming took 2 bases from V and 3 from J; bases not matched to a gene: 2. The CDR3 protein is CASSLRTGDYEQYF. The CDR3 DNA reads as TGTGCCAGCAGCTTAAGGACAGGGGACTACGAGCAGTACTTC.

This rearrangement joins TRBV5-5 to TRBJ1-1; D is undetermined. Trimming cost V 0 bases and J 4 bases, with 10 bases left between them. Germline loops: CDR1 SGHKS, CDR2 YYEKEE (reference sequence). The CDR3 runs to 14 residues. CDR3 DNA: TGTGCCAGCAGCTTGGTAGTGCCAGCCACTGAAGCTTTCTTT. Its protein product is CASSLVVPATEAFF.

This chain connects TRBV19 to TRBJ2-3; TRBD2 aligns across 11 bases. V was pared by 4 bases and J by 4 bases, with 4 bases of the junction left unmatched. The CDR3 is 15 residues long. Germline loops: CDR1 LNHDA, CDR2 SQIVND (reference sequence). CDR3 nucleotide sequence: TGTGCCAGTAGTAGGATAGCGGGAGGGCCAGATACGCAGTATTTT. This codes for CASSRIAGGPDTQYF.

The CDR3 DNA is TGTGCCAGCAGCTTGGCGGTTGGGGGCAACTATGGCTACACCTTC. Its protein is CASSLAVGGNYGYTF. The rearrangement links TRBV5-8 to TRBJ1-2, with a possible D match to TRBD1 (6 bases). With 0 bases removed from V and 2 bases from J, the gap between germline ends came to 11 bases. The germline gives CDR1 SGHTS, CDR2 YDEGEE. This CDR3 is 15 amino acids long. Supplemented by reference TRBV5-8 and TRBJ1-2, the full variable domain reads EAGVTQSPTHLIKTRGQQATLRCSPISGHTSVYWYQQALGLGLQFLLWYDEGEERNRGNFPPRFSGRQFPNYSSELNVNALELEDSALYLCASSLAVGGNYGYTFGSGTRLTVV.

The genes are TRBV5-1 and TRBJ2-1, with 8 bases that match TRBD1. The trim removed 6 bases at V and 7 bases at J, leaving 6 bases unmatched. The CDR3 consists of 13 residues. In germline, CDR1 is SGHRS, CDR2 YFSETQ. The CDR3 loop reads CASTWTGSNEQFF. The CDR3 bases are TGCGCCAGCACTTGGACAGGGAGTAATGAGCAGTTCTTC.

The gene calls are TRBV19 and TRBJ1-2; D call uncertain. Germline CDR1 is LNHDA and CDR2 is SQIVND (reference sequence). This CDR3 region has 14 residues. Trimming cost V 7 bases and J 0 bases, with 12 bases left between them. CDR3 amino acids: CASTPSTSNYGYTF. CDR3 DNA: TGTGCCAGTACCCCCAGCACCTCTAACTATGGCTACACCTTC.